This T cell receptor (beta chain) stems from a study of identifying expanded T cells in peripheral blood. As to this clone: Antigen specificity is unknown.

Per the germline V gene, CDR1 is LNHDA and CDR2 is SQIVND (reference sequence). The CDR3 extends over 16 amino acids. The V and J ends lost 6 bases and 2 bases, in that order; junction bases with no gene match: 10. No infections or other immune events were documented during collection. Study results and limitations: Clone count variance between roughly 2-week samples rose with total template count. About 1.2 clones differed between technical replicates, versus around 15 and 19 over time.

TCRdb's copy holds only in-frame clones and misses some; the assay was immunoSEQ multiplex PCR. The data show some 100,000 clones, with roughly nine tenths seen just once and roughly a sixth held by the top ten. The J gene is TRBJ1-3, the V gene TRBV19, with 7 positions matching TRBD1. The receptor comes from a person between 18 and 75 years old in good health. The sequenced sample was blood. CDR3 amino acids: CASSPTGTVTGNTIYF. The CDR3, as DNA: TGTGCCAGTAGCCCAACCGGGACAGTGACTGGAAACACCATATATTTT.